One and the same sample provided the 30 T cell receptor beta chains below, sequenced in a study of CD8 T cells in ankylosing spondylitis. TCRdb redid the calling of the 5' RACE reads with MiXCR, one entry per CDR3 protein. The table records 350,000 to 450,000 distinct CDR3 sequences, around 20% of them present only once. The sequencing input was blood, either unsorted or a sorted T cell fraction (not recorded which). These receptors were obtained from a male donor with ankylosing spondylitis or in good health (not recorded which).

The DNA of the CDR3 is TGTGCCAGTAGTTCCTCTTGGGCGGGGGTTCTTTCCTATGGCTACACCTTC. This encodes CASSSSWAGVLSYGYTF. The rearrangement joins TRBV19 to TRBJ1-2, with a tentative D call TRBD1 (5 bases). Germline CDR1 reads LNHDA; CDR2 reads SQIVND (reference sequence). The CDR3 is 17 residues long. Trimming pared 5 bases from V and 4 bases from J, leaving 23 bases between.

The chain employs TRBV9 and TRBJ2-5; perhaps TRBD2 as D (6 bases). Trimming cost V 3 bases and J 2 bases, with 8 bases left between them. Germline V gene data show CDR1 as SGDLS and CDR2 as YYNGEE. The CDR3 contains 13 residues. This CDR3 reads CASSGAGQETQYF. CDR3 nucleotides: TGTGCCAGCAGCGGGGCGGGGCAAGAGACCCAGTACTTC.

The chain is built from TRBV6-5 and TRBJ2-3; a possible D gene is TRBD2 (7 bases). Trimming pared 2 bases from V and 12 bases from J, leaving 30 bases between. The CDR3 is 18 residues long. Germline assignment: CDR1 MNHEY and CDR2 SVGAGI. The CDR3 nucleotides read TGTGCCAGCAGTTACGGGGACTCGGCGGGGGCGGGTCGGGGCTCTCAGTATTTT. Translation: CASSYGDSAGAGRGSQYF.

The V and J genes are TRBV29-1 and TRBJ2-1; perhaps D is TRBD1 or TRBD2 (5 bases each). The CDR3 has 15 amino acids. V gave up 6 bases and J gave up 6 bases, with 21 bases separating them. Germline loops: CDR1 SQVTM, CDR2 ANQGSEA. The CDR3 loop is CSVTPGWGVFNEQFF. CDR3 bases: TGCAGCGTGACCCCGGGGTGGGGCGTTTTCAATGAGCAGTTCTTC.

The CDR3 region has the DNA TGTGCCAGCAGTCCCCTTCGGGCCACCGGGGAGCTGTTTTTT. Its protein product is CASSPLRATGELFF. The rearrangement joins TRBV12-3 or TRBV12-4 to TRBJ2-2; D uncertain. The length of the CDR3 is 14 residues. The V gene lost 5 bases and the J gene lost 4 bases, with 11 bases spanning the gap.

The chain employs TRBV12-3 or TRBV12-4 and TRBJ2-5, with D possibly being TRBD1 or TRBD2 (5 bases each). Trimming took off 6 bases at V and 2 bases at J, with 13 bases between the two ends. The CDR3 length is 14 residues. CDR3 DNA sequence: TGTGCCAGCAGCTCGGACTGGGGGCAAGAGACCCAGTACTTC. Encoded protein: CASSSDWGQETQYF.

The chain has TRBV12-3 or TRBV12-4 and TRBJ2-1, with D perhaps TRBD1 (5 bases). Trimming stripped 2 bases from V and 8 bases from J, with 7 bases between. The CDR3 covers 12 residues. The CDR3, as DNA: TGTGCCAGCAGTTTATTGGGGCATGAGCAGTTCTTC. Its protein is CASSLLGHEQFF.

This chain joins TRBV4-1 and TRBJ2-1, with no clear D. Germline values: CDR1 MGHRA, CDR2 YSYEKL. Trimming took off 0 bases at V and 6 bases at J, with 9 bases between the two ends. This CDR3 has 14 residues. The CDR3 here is CASSQDDTSNEQFF. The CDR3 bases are TGCGCCAGCAGCCAAGATGACACAAGCAATGAGCAGTTCTTC.

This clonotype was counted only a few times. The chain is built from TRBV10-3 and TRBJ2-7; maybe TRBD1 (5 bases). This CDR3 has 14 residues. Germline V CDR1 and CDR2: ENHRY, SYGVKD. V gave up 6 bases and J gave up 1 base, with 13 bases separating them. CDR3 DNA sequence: TGTGCCATCAGCCCAGGGCGTACGTCCTACGAGCAGTACTTC. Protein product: CAISPGRTSYEQYF.

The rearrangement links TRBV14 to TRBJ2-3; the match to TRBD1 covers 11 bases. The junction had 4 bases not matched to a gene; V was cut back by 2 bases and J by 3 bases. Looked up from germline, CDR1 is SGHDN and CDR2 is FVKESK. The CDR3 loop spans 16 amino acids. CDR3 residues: CASSQTDRGLTDTQYF. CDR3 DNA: TGTGCCAGCAGCCAAACGGACAGGGGGCTGACAGATACGCAGTATTTT.

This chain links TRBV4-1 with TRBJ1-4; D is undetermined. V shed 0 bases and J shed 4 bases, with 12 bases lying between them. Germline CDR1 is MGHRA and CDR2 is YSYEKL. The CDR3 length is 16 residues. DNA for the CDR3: TGCGCCAGCAGCCAAGATGGTCGGCAAGTTAATGAAAAACTGTTTTTT. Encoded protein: CASSQDGRQVNEKLFF.

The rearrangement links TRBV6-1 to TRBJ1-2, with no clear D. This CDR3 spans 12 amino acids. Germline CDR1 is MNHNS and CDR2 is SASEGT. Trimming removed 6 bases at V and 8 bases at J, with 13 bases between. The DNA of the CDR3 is TGTGCCAGCAGGGACGCCCCGGCGGGCTACACCTTC. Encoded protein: CASRDAPAGYTF.

As DNA, the CDR3 is TGCGCCAGCAGCCCACACACCGGGACAGGGCGCAATGAGCAGTTCTTC. It encodes CASSPHTGTGRNEQFF. This chain links TRBV4-1 with TRBJ2-1; 9 positions agree with TRBD1. The V gene end was trimmed by 4 bases and the J gene end by 6 bases; junction bases not matched to a gene: 10. The CDR3 consists of 16 residues. Germline CDR1 MGHRA, CDR2 YSYEKL.

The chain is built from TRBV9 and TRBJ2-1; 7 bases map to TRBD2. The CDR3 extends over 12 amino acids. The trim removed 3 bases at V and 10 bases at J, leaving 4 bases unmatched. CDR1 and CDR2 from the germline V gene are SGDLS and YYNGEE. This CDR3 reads CASSAAGPEQFF. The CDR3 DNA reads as TGTGCCAGCAGCGCAGCGGGGCCCGAGCAGTTCTTC.

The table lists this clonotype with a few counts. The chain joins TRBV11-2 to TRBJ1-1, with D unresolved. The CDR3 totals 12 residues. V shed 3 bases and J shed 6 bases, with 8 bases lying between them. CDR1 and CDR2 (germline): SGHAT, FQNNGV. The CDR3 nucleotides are TGTGCCAGCAGCTTCGAACTCCCTGAAGCTTTCTTT. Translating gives CASSFELPEAFF.

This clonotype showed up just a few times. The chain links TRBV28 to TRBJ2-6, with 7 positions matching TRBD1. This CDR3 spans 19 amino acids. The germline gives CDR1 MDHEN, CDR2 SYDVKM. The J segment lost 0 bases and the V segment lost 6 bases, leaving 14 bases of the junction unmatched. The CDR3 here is CASRTPRGQAFSGANVLTF. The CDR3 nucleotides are TGTGCCAGCAGGACCCCCCGCGGACAGGCCTTCTCTGGGGCCAACGTCCTGACTTTC.

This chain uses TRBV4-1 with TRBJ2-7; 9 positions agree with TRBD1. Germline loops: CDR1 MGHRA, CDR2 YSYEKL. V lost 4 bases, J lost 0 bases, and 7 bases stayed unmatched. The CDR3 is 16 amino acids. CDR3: CASSPPTDRGSYEQYF. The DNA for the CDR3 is TGCGCCAGCAGCCCACCCACGGACAGGGGCTCCTACGAGCAGTACTTC.

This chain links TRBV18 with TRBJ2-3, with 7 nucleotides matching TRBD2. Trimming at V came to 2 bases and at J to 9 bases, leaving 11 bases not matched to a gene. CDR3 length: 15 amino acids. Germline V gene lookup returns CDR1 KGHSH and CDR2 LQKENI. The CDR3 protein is CASSPRLASENTQYF. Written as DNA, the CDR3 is TGTGCCAGCTCACCAAGACTAGCTTCGGAGAACACGCAGTATTTT.

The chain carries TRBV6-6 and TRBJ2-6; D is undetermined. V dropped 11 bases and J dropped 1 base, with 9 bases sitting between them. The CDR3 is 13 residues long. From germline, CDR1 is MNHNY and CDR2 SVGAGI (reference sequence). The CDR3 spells CAGRESGANVLTF. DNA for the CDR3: TGTGCCGGAAGGGAATCTGGGGCCAACGTCCTGACTTTC.

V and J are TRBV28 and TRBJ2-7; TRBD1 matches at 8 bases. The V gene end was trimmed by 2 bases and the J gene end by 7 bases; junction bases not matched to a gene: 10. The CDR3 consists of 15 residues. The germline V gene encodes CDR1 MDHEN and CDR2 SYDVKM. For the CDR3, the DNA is TGTGCCAGCAGTTTACCGGGACAGGAGGGCTGGGAGCAGTACTTC. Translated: CASSLPGQEGWEQYF.

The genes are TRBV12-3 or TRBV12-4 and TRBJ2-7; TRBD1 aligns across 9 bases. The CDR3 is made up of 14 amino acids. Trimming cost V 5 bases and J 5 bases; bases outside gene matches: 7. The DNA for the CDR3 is TGTGCCAGCAGTGGTGGGACAGGGTTCGACGAGCAGTACTTC. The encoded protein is CASSGGTGFDEQYF.

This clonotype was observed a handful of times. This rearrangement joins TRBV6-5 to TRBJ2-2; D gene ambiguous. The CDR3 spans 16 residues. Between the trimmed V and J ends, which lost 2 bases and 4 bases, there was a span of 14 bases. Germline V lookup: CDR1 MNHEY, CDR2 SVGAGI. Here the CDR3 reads CASSYAVAASTGELFF. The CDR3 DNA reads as TGTGCCAGCAGTTACGCGGTTGCCGCGAGCACCGGGGAGCTGTTTTTT.

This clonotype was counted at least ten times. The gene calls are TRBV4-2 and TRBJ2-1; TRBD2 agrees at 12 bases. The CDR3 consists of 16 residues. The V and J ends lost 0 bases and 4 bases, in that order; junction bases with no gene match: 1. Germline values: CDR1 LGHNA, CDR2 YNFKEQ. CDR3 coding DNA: TGTGCCAGCAGCCAAGATGGGACTAGCGGGTACAATGAGCAGTTCTTC. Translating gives CASSQDGTSGYNEQFF.

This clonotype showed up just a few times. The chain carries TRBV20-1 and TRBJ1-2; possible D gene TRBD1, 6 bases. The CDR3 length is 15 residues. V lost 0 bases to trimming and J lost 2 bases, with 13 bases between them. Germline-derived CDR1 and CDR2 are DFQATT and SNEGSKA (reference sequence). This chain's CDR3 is CSARELRGSNYGYTF. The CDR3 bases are TGCAGTGCTAGAGAGCTCAGGGGTTCAAACTATGGCTACACCTTC.

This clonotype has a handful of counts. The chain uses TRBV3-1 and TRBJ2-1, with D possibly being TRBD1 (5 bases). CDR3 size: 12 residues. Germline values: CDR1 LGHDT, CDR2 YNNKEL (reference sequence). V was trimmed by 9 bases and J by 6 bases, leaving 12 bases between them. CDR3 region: CASNLGANEQFF. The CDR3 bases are TGTGCCAGTAACCTTGGGGCCAATGAGCAGTTCTTC.

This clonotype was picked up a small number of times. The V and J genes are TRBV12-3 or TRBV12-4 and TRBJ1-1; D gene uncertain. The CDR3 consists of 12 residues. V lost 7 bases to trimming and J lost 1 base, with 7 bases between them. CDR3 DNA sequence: TGTGCCAGCAATAATGGGAACACTGAAGCTTTCTTT. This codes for CASNNGNTEAFF.

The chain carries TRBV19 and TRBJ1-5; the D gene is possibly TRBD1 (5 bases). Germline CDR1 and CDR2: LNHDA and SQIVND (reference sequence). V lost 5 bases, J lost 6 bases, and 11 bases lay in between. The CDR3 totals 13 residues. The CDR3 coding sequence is TGTGCCAGTAGTGACAGCGGTAGTCAGCCCCAGCATTTT. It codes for CASSDSGSQPQHF.

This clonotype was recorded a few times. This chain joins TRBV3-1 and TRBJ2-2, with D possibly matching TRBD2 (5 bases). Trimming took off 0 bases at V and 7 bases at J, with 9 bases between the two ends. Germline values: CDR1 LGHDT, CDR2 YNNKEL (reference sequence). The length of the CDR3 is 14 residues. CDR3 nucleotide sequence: TGTGCCAGCAGCCAAGATCCCGGGGTCGGGGAGCTGTTTTTT. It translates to CASSQDPGVGELFF.

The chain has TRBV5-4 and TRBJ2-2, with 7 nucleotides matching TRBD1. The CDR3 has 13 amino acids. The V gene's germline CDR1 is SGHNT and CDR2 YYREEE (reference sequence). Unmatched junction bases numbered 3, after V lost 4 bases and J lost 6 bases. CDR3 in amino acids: CASSDGTAGELFF. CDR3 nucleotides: TGTGCCAGCAGCGACGGGACAGCCGGGGAGCTGTTTTTT.

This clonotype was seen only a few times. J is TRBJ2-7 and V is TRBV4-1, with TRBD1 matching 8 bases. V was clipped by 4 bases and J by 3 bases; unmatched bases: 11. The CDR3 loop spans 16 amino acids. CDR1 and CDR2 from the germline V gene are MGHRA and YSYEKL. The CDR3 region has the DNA TGCGCCAGCAGCCCGCAGGGACAGGTTATTTACTACGAGCAGTACTTC. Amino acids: CASSPQGQVIYYEQYF.